The clone carrying this T cell receptor (beta chain) was seen only a few times. Germline CDR1 is MGHDK and CDR2 is SYGVNS. V shed 6 bases, J shed 5 bases, and the junction held 9 bases outside the gene matches. The CDR3 has 15 amino acids. The data are from a study of blood T cell repertoires in COVID-19. As processed by the authors: For nucleated cells, counts were estimated from reference gene primer amplification. Repertoires were generated with immunoSEQ multiplex PCR, while TCRdb's copy carries only in-frame clones and drops some. V and J calls plus clone size are reproduced from that table; the DNA served to infer D and trimming. The table lists 200,000 or so clones, around 84% of them singletons. Recruitment covered under 25 US areas and drew participants whose ages spanned about 18 to 90 years. Participants had their cohort set by participant-reported clinical history.

The TCR originated in a woman aged 40-49 years with acute COVID-19. The chain has TRBV25-1 and TRBJ2-5; 10 bases match TRBD1. Sequenced: PBMCs or T cells enriched from blood (not recorded which). In nucleotides, the CDR3 is TGTGCCAGCAGACCCGGGACAGGGGCCTGGGAGACCCAGTACTTC. Residues: CASRPGTGAWETQYF.